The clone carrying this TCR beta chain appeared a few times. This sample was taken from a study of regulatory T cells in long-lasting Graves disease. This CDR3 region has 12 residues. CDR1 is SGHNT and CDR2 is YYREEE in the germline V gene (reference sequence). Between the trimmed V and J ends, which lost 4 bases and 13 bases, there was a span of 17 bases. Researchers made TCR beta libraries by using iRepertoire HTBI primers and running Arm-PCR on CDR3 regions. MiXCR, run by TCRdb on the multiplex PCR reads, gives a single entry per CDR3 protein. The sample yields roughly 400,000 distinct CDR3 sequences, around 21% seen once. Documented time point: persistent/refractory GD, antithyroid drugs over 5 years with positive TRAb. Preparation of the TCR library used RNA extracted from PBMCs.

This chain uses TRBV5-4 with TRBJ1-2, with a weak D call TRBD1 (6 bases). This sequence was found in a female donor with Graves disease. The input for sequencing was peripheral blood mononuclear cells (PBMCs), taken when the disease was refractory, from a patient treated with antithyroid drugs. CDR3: CASSIGGDRSTF. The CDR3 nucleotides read TGTGCCAGCAGCATCGGGGGCGATAGATCCACCTTC.